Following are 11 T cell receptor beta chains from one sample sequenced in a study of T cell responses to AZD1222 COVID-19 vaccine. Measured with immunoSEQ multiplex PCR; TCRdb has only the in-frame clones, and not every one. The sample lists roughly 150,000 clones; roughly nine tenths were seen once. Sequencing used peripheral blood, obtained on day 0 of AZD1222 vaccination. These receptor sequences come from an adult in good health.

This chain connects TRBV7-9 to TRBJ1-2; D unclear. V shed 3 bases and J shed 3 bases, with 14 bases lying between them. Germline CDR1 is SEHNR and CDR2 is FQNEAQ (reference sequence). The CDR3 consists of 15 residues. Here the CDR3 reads CASSFPLDIDYGYTF. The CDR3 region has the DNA TGTGCCAGCAGCTTCCCCCTAGACATCGACTATGGCTACACCTTC.

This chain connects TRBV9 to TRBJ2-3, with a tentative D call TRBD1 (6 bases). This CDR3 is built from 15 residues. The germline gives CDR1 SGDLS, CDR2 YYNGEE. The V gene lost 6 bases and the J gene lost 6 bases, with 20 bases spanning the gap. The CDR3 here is CASKGGMAGADTQYF. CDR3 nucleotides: TGTGCCAGCAAAGGGGGTATGGCAGGGGCCGATACGCAGTATTTT.

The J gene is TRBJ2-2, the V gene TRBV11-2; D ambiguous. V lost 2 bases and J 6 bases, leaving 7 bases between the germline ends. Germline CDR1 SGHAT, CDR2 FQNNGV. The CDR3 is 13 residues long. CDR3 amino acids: CASSLSWAGELFF. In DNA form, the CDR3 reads TGTGCCAGCAGCTTATCCTGGGCCGGGGAGCTGTTTTTT.

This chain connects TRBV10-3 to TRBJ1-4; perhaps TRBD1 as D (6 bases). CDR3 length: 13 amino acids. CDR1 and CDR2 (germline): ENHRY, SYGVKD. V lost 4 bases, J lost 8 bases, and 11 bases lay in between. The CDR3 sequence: CAISAGAEEKLFF. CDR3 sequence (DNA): TGTGCCATCAGTGCAGGGGCGGAGGAAAAACTGTTTTTT.

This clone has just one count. CDR3 loop: CASSQGGGLGGYTF. In DNA, the CDR3 is TGCGCCAGCAGCCAGGGAGGAGGCCTGGGCGGCTACACCTTC. The J gene is TRBJ1-2, the V gene TRBV5-1; tentative D call: TRBD1 (5 bases). Germline values: CDR1 SGHRS, CDR2 YFSETQ. V shed 4 bases and J shed 8 bases, with 18 bases lying between them. CDR3 length: 14 amino acids. Drawing the rest from reference TRBV5-1 and TRBJ1-2, the complete variable domain is KAGVTQTPRYLIKTRGQQVTLSCSPISGHRSVSWYQQTPGQGLQFLFEYFSETQRNKGNFPGRFSGRQFSNSRSEMNVSTLELGDSALYLCASSQGGGLGGYTFGSGTRLTVV.

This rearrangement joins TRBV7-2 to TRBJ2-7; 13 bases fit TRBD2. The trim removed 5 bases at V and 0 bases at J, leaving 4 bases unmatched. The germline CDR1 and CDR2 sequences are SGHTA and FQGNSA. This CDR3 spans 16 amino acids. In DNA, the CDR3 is TGTGCCAGCAGCCTGCGGACTAGCGGGAGCTCCTACGAGCAGTACTTC. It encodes CASSLRTSGSSYEQYF.

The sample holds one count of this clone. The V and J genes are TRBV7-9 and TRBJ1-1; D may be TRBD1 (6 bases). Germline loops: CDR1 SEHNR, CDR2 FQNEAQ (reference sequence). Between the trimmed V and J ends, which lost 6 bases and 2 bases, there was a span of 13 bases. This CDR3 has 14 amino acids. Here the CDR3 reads CASSARQANTEAFF. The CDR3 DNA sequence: TGTGCCAGCAGTGCTCGACAGGCCAACACTGAAGCTTTCTTT.

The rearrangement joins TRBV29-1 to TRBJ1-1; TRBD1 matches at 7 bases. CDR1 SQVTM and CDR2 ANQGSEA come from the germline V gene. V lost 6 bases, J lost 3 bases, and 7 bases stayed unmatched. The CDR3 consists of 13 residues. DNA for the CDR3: TGCAGCGTGCGACAGGGTGTTGACACTGAAGCTTTCTTT. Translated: CSVRQGVDTEAFF. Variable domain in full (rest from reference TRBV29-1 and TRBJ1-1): SAVISQKPSRDICQRGTSLTIQCQVDSQVTMMFWYRQQPGQSLTLIATANQGSEATYESGFVIDKFPISRPNLTFSTLTVSNMSPEDSSIYLCSVRQGVDTEAFFGQGTRLTVV.

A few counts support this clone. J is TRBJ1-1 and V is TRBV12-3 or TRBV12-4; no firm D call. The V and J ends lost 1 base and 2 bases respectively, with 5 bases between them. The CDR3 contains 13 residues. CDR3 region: CASSLDGNTEAFF. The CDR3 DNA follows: TGTGCCAGCAGTTTAGATGGAAACACTGAAGCTTTCTTT.

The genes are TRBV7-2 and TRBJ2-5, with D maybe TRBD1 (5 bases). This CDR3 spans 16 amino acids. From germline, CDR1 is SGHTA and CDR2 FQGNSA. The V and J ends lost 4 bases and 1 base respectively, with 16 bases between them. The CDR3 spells CASSWAPTAIQETQYF. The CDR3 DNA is TGTGCCAGCAGCTGGGCCCCGACAGCCATCCAAGAGACCCAGTACTTC.

The CDR3 DNA reads as TGCGCCAGCAGCCAAGATTCCCCAGGGGCGGGCACCGGGGAGCTGTTTTTT. Its translation is CASSQDSPGAGTGELFF. V usage is TRBV4-3 and J usage is TRBJ2-2; perhaps TRBD1 as D (6 bases). V was clipped by 0 bases and J by 4 bases, with 15 bases between them. There are 17 residues in the CDR3. Germline values: CDR1 LGHNA, CDR2 YSLEER.